This T cell receptor beta chain was recorded in a study of cytomegalovirus exposure and HLA in healthy donors (dated by TCRdb to 2017 to 2019). Describing the broader study: An earlier analysis of roughly 500 of the donors reported around 280 Gb of sequence data and around 100 million unique TCR beta sequences obtained from roughly 180 million T cells. A later analysis re-analyzed previously published TCR beta repertoires from roughly 630 donors and added high-resolution HLA genotyping to study TCR occurrence patterns. To decide whether each TCR beta V gene segment behaved as functional or pseudogenic, an earlier analysis of approximately 590 of the donors relied on high-throughput TCR beta sequencing. Using immunosequencing, the study profiled T cell repertoires from 550 to 750 subjects and related those repertoires to cytomegalovirus serostatus. Of the roughly 410 genotyped donors, more than 75% were placed in the genetic ancestry cluster associated with self-reported Caucasian donors. Genome-wide SNP genotypes for about 60% of the 666 donors were used in a later genetic analysis, which treated that subset as a discovery cohort. Rather than drawing on any new phenotypic data, the later analysis identified candidate immune exposures from TCR beta sequences and the way those sequences occurred across donors. Besides the first cohort of 666 subjects, a separate validation cohort made up of roughly 130 different subjects was used. Among 398 genotyped donors of the cohort, an average of around 220,000 unique TCR beta nucleotide sequences was sequenced per donor, of which roughly 17% were non-productive. All discovery cohort repertoires had been generated on a single sequencing platform. The study combined high-throughput TCR immunosequencing, statistical association of individual TCRs with disease status, and machine learning to predict cytomegalovirus infection status. A few DR-DQ haplotypes were handled as single units for association and clustering because linkage in the cohort was strong. About 280 gigabases of sequencing data and tens of millions of unique TCR sequences made up an early release that covered approximately 620 HLA-typed donors. HLA typing included class I and class II loci at four-digit resolution. The number of donors typed differed by locus, with roughly 620-630 for A, B, C, DRB1 and DQB1, around 500 for DQA1, 606 for DPA1, and some 440 for DPB1. Donor age, sex, ethnicity and CMV serostatus were compiled together with the repertoire data. The study aimed to test whether cataloging public T cell receptors could reveal signatures of past pathogen exposure. Results the study describes overall, beyond this receptor: In this cohort, only TCR beta chains were sequenced, and detectable features were limited by the absence of alpha or paired-chain data. The authors suggested that the approach could potentially be generalized to other disease states and immunological phenotypes. According to a later analysis, TCR association rates differed among HLA loci, with DRB1 alleles showing the most associated TCRs and HLA-C alleles showing the fewest. A later analysis found that most CMV-associated TCR beta chains appeared HLA-restricted, with HLA associations seemingly driven largely by CMV exposure. A further reported finding was that TCR beta sequences accurately predicted the HLA-A and HLA-B alleles for most subjects in the first cohort. Most TCR sequences were seen in very few donors, while some public TCRs were found in many individuals. A group of highly shared sequence variants was considered likely to be a technical artifact of the sequencing pipeline. Some IMGT-functional V segments, including TRBV6-2 and TRBV6-3, could not be told apart with the 87-base-pair reads, so those segments were excluded. A later analysis associated around 16,000 TCR beta sequences with specific HLA alleles at a false discovery rate of 0.05. For the cohort, immune exposure information was limited to CMV serostatus. Several of the top co-occurrence clusters appeared to be linked to parvovirus B19, influenza, CMV and Epstein-Barr virus, according to a later analysis. Correlated functional status among segregating V segments might reflect linkage disequilibrium, but an unknown experimental factor could not be ruled out. The earlier analysis of about 600 of the donors excluded some 15 rarely observed V segments, including chromosome 9 orphons, because counts were too low. Cytomegalovirus status was reported to be diagnosed by the classifier with high specificity and sensitivity in both the original and validation cohorts. A later genetic analysis associated a missense DCLRE1C variant with V-gene and J-gene trimming of TCR beta chains, and an independent cohort replicated the association. Because some donors lacked HLA typing at each locus, the association tests relied only on the typed subset. Broadly in line with IMGT annotations, most TCR beta V segments showed up in productive rearrangements about 87% or about 30% of the time in an earlier analysis of several hundred of the donors. Assigning TCR associations to individual alleles was difficult when HLA alleles, especially DR and DQ, strongly co-occurred. A later genetic analysis reported fewer N-insertions in productive TCRs among donors in an Asian-associated ancestry cluster than the roughly 620-donor mean. A later analysis found that HLA-associated TCR beta chains were more clonally expanded and had lower generation probabilities than equally common non-associated chains. Presence/absence analyses assumed roughly uniform sequencing depth across donors, an assumption that may not hold. In vitro tests confirmed that a few of the cytomegalovirus-associated TCR beta chains recognize cytomegalovirus antigens. The study gave a list of more than 150 TCR beta chains associated with cytomegalovirus.

As to this clone: What this receptor recognizes is not known.

Preparation of the library involved the immunoSEQ multiplex PCR assay. For the multiplex PCR, a mixture combining 60 forward primers for TCR Vbeta segments and 13 reverse primers for TCR Jbeta segments was used. Amplification of the CDR3 region of rearranged TCR beta genes was performed with a multiplex PCR assay on genomic DNA. On the Illumina HiSeq System, the amplified TCR beta libraries were sequenced as 87-base-pair reads. The paper's data handling went like this. A later analysis tallied roughly 80 million unique TCR beta chains across the 610 or so repertoires, and approximately 12 million of those chains were shared by two or more donors. To remove PCR and sequencing errors, raw reads were error-corrected and collapsed into unique sequences using a nearest-neighbor algorithm that merged closely related sequences. To assign V, D and J gene segments, CDR3 sequences were aligned to IMGT reference sequences. For a sequence to be retained, a match of at least six nucleotides was required to both a V gene segment and a J gene segment. Rearrangements were classified as productive when the CDR3 lacked stop codons and remained in frame with V and J, and all other rearrangements were classified as non-productive. CDR3 was defined by IMGT convention, running from the second conserved V-encoded cysteine to the conserved J-encoded phenylalanine. In an earlier analysis of 550 to 650 of the donors, sequences lacking an unambiguous match to a single V gene segment were excluded. An earlier analysis of a few hundred of the donors classified V segments as functional when productive rearrangements were above 56.7% and as segregating when the standard deviation between donors was above 5%. A statistical classification framework was built to diagnose cytomegalovirus status from the catalog of TCR beta chain sequences. In a later analysis, V and J genes were assigned by comparing TCR nucleotide sequences against IMGT/GENE-DB human TR gene sequences. In a later analysis, CDR3 sequences and most-parsimonious VDJ recombination scenarios were assigned using the TCRdist pipeline. In a later analysis, every TCR beta chain was defined by the combination of its CDR3 amino acid sequence and its V-gene family, and reads without a unique V-gene family were dropped. A later analysis removed 500 to 650 highly shared, low-generation-probability nucleotide sequences to deal with suspected cross-contamination and a sequencing artifact. In a later analysis, a clonal expansion index for each public chain was calculated from normalized within-repertoire ranks of inferred template counts. A later analysis computed generation probabilities with a VDJ recombination model fitted to out-of-frame rearrangements, and checked the results against IGoR. Hypergeometric tests were used in a later analysis to score TCR-TCR, TCR-HLA and TCR-CMV co-occurrence, with a repertoire-size bias correction applied to the TCR pairs. False discovery rates were estimated in a later analysis by permuting HLA or CMV assignments 20 times. In a later analysis, co-occurring TCRs were grouped using DBSCAN, and TCRdist sequence similarity was added for clustering within HLA-allele-positive subsets. For co-occurrence clustering, repertoires with fewer than 30,000 or more than 120,000 public chains were excluded, along with roughly 5 repertoires with anomalous nucleotide sharing. The table comes from immuneACCESS by way of TCRdb, which keeps in-frame sequences with V and J called. Part of the clones is missing from these tables; in studies checked, under half for an unresolved V gene and the rest for unknown reasons. That table is the source of V, J and clone size, and D and trimming were worked out from the DNA. The sample's records list around 100,000 clones. Together, the top ten hold approximately 0.6% of the sample.

The cohort consisted of some 670 healthy bone marrow donors. Cohort members were all nominally healthy when sampled, although unrecorded immune exposures were likely present. The donor tested CMV seronegative and was one of the 352 seronegative cohort members. A peripheral blood sample was collected from each donor, and TCR beta sequencing was performed on peripheral blood mononuclear cells. The Qiagen DNeasy Blood Extraction Kit was used to extract genomic DNA from the blood cell samples. CDR3 length: 15 amino acids, cysteine to phenylalanine. The entry retains the CDR3 DNA only, 45 bases that are in frame from base 1. CDR1 LNHDA and CDR2 SQIVND are derived from the germline V gene (reference sequence). Here V drops 4 bases and J drops 5 bases, and the junction holds 8 bases not matched to any gene.

Material: PBMCs. The clonotype originates from a man aged 50 or older in good health and CMV-seronegative. The chain links TRBV19 with TRBJ1-2, with TRBD1 matching 9 junction bases. The CDR3 protein is CASSNPQGALYGYTF. The nucleotide sequence is given as TGTGCCAGTAGTAACCCACAGGGGGCCCTTTATGGCTACACCTTC.